The source of this TCR beta chain is a study of shared T cell receptors in the human thymus. TCRdb's table, derived via immunoSEQ multiplex PCR, lists solely in-frame clones and lacks some. The table lists hundreds of thousands of clones, approximately 87% of them singletons. Germline CDR1 reads MGHDK; CDR2 reads SYGVNS. The ends were cut back, 6 bases at V and 2 bases at J, with 19 bases in the middle. The CDR3 totals 16 residues. The sample was also linked to a second study, of human thymus T cells.

V usage is TRBV25-1 and J usage is TRBJ2-5; a possible D gene is TRBD2 (7 bases). The clonotype originates from a boy in the first two years of life with a congenital heart defect. Sequenced: thymocytes. The CDR3 loop is CASRGGLAAAQETQYF. CDR3 DNA: TGTGCCAGCAGGGGGGGGCTAGCGGCAGCTCAAGAGACCCAGTACTTC.